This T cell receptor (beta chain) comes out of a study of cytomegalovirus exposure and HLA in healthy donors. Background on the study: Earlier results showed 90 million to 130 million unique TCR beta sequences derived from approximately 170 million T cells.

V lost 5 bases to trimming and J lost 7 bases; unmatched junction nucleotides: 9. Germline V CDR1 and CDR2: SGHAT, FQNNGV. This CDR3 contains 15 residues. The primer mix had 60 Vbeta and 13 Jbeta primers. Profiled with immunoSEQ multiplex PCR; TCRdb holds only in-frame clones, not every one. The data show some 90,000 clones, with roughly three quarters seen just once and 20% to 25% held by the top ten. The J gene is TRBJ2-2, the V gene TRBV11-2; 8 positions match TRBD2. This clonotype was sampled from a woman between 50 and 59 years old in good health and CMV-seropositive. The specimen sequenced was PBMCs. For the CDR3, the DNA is TGTGCCAGCAGCCAGTTAGCGGGGAGAGGCGGGGAGCTGTTTTTT. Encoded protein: CASSQLAGRGGELFF.